This TCR beta chain was sequenced for a study of shared T cell receptors in the human thymus (dated by TCRdb to the early 2020s). For the wider study: The study examined how the human thymus generates shared, self-reactive T-cell receptor alpha chains.

Library preparation was by the immunoSEQ multiplex PCR assay. TCRdb provides this immuneACCESS table in a form limited to in-frame rearrangements. Some clones are lacking; in checked studies, under half of them reflect an unresolved V gene, and why the rest are absent is not known. For this sample there are 700,000 or so clones; approximately 83% appear just once. The ten biggest clones cover about 0.0098% of the sample. CDR3 length: 14 amino acids, cysteine to phenylalanine. The sequence is cut down to CDR3 DNA, 42 bases in frame from base 1. The germline V gene encodes CDR1 MDHEN and CDR2 SYDVKM. For this clone: The antigen it recognizes is unknown. An end of the junction differs from the germline gene, which may be a read error.

This sample was also put to use in a study of human thymus T cells. In that second paper, the authors write: Donors were immunologically healthy infants undergoing open corrective cardiac surgery for congenital heart defects in Finland. Thymus tissue was obtained as surgical resects removed during corrective cardiac surgery. Biased V and J gene segment usage appeared to be present in both thymic and peripheral blood repertoires. The related research reported highly overlapping thymic TCR repertoires among unrelated individuals. The study used roughly 8 infant thymus samples plus four related peripheral blood samples to characterize TCR alpha and beta repertoires. Donor ages ranging from roughly 7 to 250 days were recorded, and more than five male and two female infants were included in the cohort. Thymocytes were mechanically released from the tissue and were stored as pellets of roughly 9-30 million cells at -70 degrees C. A QIAsymphony instrument was used to extract genomic DNA from frozen cell pellets. Using the immunoSEQ multiplex PCR assay, the TCRB and TCRAD loci were amplified from a standardized quantity of quality-controlled genomic DNA. The V(D)J region was spanned by amplicons of a length sufficient to cover the CDR3 and to identify V and J genes. Through the commercial immunoSEQ service, the amplicons were sequenced on an Illumina platform. Primer bias and sequencing errors were corrected as previously described, and TCRAD and TCRB were defined on the basis of the IMGT database. The repertoires were analysed using immunoSEQ Analyzer 3.0 and VDJTools for basic statistics, V/J segment usage, diversity estimates, rarefaction and pairwise overlap. Diversity was estimated using the Chao1, ChaoE, Efron-Thisted, Shannon and inverse Simpson indices, and was also estimated on datasets down-sampled to the size of the smallest sample. For repertoire overlap, CDR3 nucleotide sequence, V gene and J gene had to match strictly, and clustering was done by Jaccard-based multidimensional scaling. On average, thymus samples gave 800,000 or so unique TCRB clonotypes, whereas blood samples gave about 84,000.

The specimen was thymocytes. This clonotype was obtained from a girl in the first two years of life with a congenital heart defect. Donor details come from another sample of the same person, matched by shared clones. The V and J segments used are TRBV28 and TRBJ1-2, with a tentative D gene TRBD1 over 5 matching bases. The sequence in DNA is TGTGCCAGCAGTTTAAAGGGGCCCGATTATGACTACACCTTC. The resulting protein is CASSLKGPDYDYTF.